This T cell receptor beta chain was retrieved from a study of regulatory T cells in long-lasting Graves disease. This clonotype was observed a few times. Arm-PCR with iRepertoire HTBI primers amplified the CDR3 regions for these TCR beta libraries. TCRdb analysed the multiplex PCR reads with MiXCR anew, one entry per CDR3 protein. The data hold 350,000 to 400,000 distinct CDR3 sequences, with around 15% observed a single time. The time point was: newly diagnosed GD, antithyroid drugs for less than 3 months. After RNA was extracted from PBMCs, the TCR library was made from it. J lost 2 bases, V lost 3 bases, and 5 bases had no gene match. CDR1 is MDHEN and CDR2 is SYDVKM in the germline V gene. This CDR3 is built from 16 residues. These data were also reused for a study on T cells in Graves' hyperthyroidism and ophthalmopathy.

The J gene is TRBJ1-5, the V gene TRBV28; 9 nucleotides line up with TRBD1. The sequence derives from a woman between 18 and 30 years old with Graves disease. The sample here was peripheral blood mononuclear cells (PBMCs), taken at new diagnosis, from a patient treated with antithyroid drugs. CDR3 loop: CASSLSTGGGNQPQHF. The CDR3 bases are TGTGCCAGCAGTTTGTCAACAGGGGGCGGCAATCAGCCCCAGCATTTT.